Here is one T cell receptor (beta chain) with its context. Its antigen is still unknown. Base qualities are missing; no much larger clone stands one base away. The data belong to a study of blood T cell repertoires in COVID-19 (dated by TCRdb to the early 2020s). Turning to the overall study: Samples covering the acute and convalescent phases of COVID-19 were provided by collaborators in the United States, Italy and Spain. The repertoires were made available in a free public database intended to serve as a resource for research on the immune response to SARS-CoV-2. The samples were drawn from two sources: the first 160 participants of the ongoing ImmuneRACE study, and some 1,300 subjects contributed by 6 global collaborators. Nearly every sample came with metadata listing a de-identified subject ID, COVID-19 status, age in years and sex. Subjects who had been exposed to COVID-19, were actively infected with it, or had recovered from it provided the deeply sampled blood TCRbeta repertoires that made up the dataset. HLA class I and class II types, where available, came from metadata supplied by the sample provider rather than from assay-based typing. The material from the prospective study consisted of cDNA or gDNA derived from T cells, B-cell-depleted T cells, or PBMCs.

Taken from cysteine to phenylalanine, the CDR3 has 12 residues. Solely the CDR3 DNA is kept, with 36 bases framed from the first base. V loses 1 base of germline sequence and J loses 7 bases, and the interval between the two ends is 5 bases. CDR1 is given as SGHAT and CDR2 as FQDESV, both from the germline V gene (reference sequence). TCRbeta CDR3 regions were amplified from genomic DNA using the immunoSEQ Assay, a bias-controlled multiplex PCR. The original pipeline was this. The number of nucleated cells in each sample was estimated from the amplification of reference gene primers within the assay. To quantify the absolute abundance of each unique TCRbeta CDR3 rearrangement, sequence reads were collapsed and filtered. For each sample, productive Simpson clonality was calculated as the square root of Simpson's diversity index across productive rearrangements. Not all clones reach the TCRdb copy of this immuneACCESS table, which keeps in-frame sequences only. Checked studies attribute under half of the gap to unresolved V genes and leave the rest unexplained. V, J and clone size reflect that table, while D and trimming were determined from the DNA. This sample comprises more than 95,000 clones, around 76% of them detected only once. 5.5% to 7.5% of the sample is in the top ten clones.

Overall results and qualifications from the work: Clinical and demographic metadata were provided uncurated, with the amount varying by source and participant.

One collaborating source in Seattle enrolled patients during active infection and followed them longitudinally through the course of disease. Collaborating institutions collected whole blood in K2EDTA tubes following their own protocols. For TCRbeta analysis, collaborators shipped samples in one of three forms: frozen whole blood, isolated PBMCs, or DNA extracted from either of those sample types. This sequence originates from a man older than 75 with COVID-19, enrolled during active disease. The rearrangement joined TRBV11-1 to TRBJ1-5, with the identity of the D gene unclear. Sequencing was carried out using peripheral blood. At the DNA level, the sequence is TGTGCCAGCAGCTTAGGGGCGCAGCCCCAGCATTTT. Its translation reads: CASSLGAQPQHF.